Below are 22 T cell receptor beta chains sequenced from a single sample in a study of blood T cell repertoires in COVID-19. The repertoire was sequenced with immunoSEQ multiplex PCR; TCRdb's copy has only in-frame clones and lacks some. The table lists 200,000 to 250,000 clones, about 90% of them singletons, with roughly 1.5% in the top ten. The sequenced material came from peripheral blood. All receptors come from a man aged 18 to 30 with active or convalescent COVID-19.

As DNA, the CDR3 is TGTGCCAGCAGTCTTCGACAGGGGGCTTCGTACGAGCAGTACTTC. Translated: CASSLRQGASYEQYF. The chain joins TRBV25-1 to TRBJ2-7, with 10 nucleotides matching TRBD1. Per germline, CDR1 MGHDK and CDR2 SYGVNS. CDR3 length: 15 residues. Trimming took 5 bases from V and 4 from J; bases not matched to a gene: 8.

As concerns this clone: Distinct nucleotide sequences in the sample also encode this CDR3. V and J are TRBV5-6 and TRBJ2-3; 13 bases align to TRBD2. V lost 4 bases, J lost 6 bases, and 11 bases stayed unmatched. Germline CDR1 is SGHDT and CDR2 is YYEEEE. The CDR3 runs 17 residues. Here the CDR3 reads CASSLGLAGVVGDTQYF. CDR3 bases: TGTGCCAGCAGCCTCGGACTAGCGGGAGTGGTTGGGGATACGCAGTATTTT. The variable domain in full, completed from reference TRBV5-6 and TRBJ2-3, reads DAGVTQSPTHLIKTRGQQVTLRCSPKSGHDTVSWYQQALGQGPQFIFQYYEEEERQRGNFPDRFSGHQFPNYSSELNVNALLLGDSALYLCASSLGLAGVVGDTQYFGPGTRLTVL.

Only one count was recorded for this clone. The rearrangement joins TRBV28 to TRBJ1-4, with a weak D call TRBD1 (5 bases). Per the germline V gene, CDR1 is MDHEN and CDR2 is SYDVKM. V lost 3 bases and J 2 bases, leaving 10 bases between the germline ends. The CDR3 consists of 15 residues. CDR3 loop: CASSLWGRTNEKLFF. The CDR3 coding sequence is TGTGCCAGCAGTTTGTGGGGCCGGACTAATGAAAAACTGTTTTTT.

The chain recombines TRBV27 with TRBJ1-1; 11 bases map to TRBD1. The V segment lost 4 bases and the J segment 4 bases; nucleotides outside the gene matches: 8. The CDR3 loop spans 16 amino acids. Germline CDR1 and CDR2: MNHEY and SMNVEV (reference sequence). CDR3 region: CASSSDRGRGGTEAFF. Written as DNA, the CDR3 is TGTGCCAGCAGTTCGGACAGGGGGCGGGGGGGCACTGAAGCTTTCTTT.

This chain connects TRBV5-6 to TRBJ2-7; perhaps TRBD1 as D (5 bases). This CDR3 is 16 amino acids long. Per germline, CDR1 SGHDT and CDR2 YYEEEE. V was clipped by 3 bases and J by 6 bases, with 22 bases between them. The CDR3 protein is CASSSLRAGRSAEQYF. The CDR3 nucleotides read TGTGCCAGCAGCTCCCTTCGGGCAGGGCGATCTGCCGAGCAGTACTTC.

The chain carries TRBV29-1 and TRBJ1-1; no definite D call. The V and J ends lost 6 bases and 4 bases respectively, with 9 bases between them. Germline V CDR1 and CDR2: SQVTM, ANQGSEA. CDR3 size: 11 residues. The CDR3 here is CSVGLGTEAFF. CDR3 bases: TGCAGCGTAGGACTGGGCACTGAAGCTTTCTTT.

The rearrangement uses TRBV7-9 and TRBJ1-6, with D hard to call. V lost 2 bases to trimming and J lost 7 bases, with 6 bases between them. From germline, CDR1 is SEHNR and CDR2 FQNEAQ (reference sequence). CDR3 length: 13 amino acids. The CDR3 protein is CASSLTPNSPLHF. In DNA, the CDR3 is TGTGCCAGCAGCTTAACTCCGAATTCACCCCTCCACTTT.

The CDR3 nucleotides read TGTGCCAGCAGTTCCCCCGGGGAATTTCGTACAGATACGCAGTATTTT. Protein sequence: CASSSPGEFRTDTQYF. J is TRBJ2-3 and V is TRBV28; possibly TRBD2 for D (5 bases). CDR1 and CDR2 from the germline V gene are MDHEN and SYDVKM. V lost 4 bases, J lost 3 bases, and 17 bases lay in between. The CDR3 contains 16 residues.

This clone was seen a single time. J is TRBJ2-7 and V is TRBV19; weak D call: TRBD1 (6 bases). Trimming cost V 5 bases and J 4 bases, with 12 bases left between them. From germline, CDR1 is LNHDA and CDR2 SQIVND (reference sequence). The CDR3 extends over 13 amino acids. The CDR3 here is CASSEQGVYEQYF. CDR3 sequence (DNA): TGTGCCAGTAGTGAACAGGGAGTTTACGAGCAGTACTTC.

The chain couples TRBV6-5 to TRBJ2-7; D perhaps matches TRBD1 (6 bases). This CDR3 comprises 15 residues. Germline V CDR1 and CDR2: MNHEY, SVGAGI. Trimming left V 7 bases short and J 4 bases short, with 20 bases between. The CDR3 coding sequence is TGTGCCAGCACGTCAGTCGGACAGAAGCCATACGAGCAGTACTTC. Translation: CASTSVGQKPYEQYF.

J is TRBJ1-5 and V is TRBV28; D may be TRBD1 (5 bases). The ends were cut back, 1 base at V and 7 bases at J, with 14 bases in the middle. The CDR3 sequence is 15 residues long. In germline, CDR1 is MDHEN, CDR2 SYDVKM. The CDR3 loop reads CASSLSRAVSQPQHF. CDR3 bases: TGTGCCAGCAGTTTATCCAGGGCGGTTAGCCAGCCCCAGCATTTT.

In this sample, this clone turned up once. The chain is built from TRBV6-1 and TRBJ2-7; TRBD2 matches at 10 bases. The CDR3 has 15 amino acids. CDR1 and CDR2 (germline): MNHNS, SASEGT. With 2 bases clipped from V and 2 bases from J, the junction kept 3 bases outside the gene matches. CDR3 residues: CASSEFGTSAYEQYF. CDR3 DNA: TGTGCCAGCAGTGAATTCGGGACTAGCGCCTACGAGCAGTACTTC.

CDR3 nucleotides: TGCGCCAGCAGCAAGACTAGCGCGGCCTCCTACAATGAGCAGTTCTTC. It codes for CASSKTSAASYNEQFF. The rearrangement links TRBV5-1 to TRBJ2-1; the match to TRBD2 covers 8 bases. Per the germline V gene, CDR1 is SGHRS and CDR2 is YFSETQ. This CDR3 comprises 16 residues. Trimming removed 4 bases from V and 0 bases from J; junction bases left unmatched: 6.

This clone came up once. The CDR3: CASSLDQGLAGAYEQYF. DNA of the CDR3: TGTGCCAGCAGCTTAGATCAGGGGCTAGCGGGAGCCTACGAGCAGTACTTC. The rearrangement joins TRBV11-2 to TRBJ2-7; TRBD2 agrees at 10 bases. The CDR3 is 17 amino acids. V was clipped by 0 bases and J by 2 bases; unmatched bases: 7. The V gene's germline CDR1 is SGHAT and CDR2 FQNNGV.

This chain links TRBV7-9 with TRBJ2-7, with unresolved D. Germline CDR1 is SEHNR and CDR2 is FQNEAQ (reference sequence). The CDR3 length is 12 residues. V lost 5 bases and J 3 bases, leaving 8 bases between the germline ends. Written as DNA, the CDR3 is TGTGCCAGCAGCCCTAAGAGCTACGAGCAGTACTTC. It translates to CASSPKSYEQYF.

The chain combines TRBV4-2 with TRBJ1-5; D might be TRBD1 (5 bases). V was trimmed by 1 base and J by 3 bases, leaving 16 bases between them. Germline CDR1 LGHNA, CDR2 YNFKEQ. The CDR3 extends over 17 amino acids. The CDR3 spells CASSQVLGQGINQPQHF. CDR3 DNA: TGTGCCAGCAGCCAAGTATTGGGGCAGGGAATCAATCAGCCCCAGCATTTT.

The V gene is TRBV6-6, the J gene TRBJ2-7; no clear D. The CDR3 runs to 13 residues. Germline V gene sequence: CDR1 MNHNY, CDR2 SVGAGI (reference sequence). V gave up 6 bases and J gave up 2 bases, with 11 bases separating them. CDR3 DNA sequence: TGTGCCAGCAGCCCTCAGATAACCTACGAGCAGTACTTC. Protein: CASSPQITYEQYF.

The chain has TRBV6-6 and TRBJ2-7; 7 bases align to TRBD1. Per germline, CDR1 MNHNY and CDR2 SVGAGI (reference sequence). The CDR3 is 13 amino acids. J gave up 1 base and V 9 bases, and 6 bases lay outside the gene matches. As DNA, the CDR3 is TGTGCCAGTTGGACAGGAATATCCTACGAGCAGTACTTC. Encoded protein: CASWTGISYEQYF.

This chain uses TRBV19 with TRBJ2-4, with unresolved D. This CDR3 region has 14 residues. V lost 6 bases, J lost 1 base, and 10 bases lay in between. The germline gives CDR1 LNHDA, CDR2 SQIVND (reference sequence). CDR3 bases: TGTGCCAGTAGGGGCCTTAAGGCCAAAAACATTCAGTACTTC. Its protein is CASRGLKAKNIQYF.

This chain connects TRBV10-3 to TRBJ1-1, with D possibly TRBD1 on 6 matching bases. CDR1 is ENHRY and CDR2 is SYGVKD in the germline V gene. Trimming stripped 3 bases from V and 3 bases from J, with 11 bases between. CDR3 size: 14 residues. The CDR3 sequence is CAISDKGEYTEAFF. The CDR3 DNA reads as TGTGCCATCAGTGACAAGGGGGAATACACTGAAGCTTTCTTT.

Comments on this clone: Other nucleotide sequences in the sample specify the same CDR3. CDR3 sequence (DNA): TGTGCCAGCAGCTTAGCTTCGGGACAGCCCCAGCATTTT. Translation: CASSLASGQPQHF. This sequence joins TRBV5-6 and TRBJ1-5, with unresolved D. V was shortened by 2 bases and J by 7 bases, with 10 bases between the two germline ends. The CDR3 length is 13 residues. Germline loops: CDR1 SGHDT, CDR2 YYEEEE.

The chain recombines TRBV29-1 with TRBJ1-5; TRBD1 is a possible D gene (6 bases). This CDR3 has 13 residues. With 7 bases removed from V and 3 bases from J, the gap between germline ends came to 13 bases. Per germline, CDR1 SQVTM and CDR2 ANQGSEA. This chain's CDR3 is CSAQGSINQPQHF. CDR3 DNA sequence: TGCAGCGCCCAGGGGTCCATCAATCAGCCCCAGCATTTT.